This T cell receptor beta chain is from a study of vaccination and CD4 T cells after COVID-19. In the study overall: Cells were stimulated with overlapping spike peptides from SARS-CoV-2, HCoV-NL63, HCoV-OC43 and HCoV-229E.

Study results and limitations: Among reactive clones from convalescent patients, a median 86.3% appeared only post-vaccination.

CDR1 and CDR2 from the germline V gene are KGHSY and FQNENV. Unmatched junction bases numbered 6, after V lost 6 bases and J lost 5 bases. This CDR3 region has 14 residues. The assay that was used to sequence DNA from cultured CD4+ T cells was the Oncomine TCR Beta short-read assay. A single record per CDR3 protein comes from TCRdb applying MiXCR to the PCR reads. The data hold approximately 17,000 distinct CDR3 sequences, with approximately 31% observed a single time. Documented treatment: approximately 10-day PBMC culture with coronavirus spike peptide pools or control peptides (ViraFEST assay). Expanded clonotypes were found by TCR sequencing after peptide-pool stimulation (ViraFEST). Investigators isolated CD4+ T cells by negative selection after roughly 10 days of culture. For this clonotype: Its antigen is not identified.

Sequencing used cultured CD4+ T cells from blood. This receptor was identified in a human donor with COVID-19. The rearrangement uses TRBV16 and TRBJ1-1, with TRBD1 identical over 10 bases. The CDR3 DNA reads as TGTGCCAGCAGTCGTGACAGGGGGCTAACTGAAGCTTTCTTT. This gives the protein CASSRDRGLTEAFF.